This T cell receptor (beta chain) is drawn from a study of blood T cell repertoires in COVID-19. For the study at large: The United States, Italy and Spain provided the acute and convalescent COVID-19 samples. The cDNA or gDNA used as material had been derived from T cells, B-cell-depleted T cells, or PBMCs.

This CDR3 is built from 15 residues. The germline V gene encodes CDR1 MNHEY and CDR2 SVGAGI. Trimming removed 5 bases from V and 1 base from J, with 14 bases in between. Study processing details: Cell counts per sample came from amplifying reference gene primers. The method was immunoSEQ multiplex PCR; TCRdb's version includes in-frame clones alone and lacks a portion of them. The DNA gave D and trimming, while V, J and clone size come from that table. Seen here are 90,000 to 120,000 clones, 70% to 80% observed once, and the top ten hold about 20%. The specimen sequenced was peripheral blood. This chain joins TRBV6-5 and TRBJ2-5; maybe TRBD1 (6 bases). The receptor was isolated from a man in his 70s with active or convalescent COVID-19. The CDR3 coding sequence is TGTGCCAGCAGTAGACAGGTGTCGATCCAAGAGACCCAGTACTTC. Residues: CASSRQVSIQETQYF.